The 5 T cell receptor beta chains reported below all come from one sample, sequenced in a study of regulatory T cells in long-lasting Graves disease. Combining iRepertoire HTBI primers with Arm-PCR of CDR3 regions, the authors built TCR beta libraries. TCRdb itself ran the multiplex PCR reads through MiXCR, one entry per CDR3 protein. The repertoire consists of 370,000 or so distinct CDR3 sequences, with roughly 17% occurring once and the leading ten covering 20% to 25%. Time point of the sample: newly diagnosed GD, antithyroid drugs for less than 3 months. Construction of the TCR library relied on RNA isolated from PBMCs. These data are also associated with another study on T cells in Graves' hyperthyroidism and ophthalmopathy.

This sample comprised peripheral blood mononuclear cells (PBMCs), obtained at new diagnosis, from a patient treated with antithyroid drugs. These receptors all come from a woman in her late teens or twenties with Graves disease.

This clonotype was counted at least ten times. The CDR3 sequence is CASSETFLENEQFF. The CDR3 DNA reads as TGTGCCAGCAGCGAAACGTTCCTTGAAAATGAGCAGTTCTTC. This chain joins TRBV2 and TRBJ2-1; D remains ambiguous. This CDR3 spans 14 amino acids. Per germline, CDR1 SNHLY and CDR2 FYNNEI. The V end lost 6 bases, the J end lost 7 bases, and 16 bases lay between the germline ends.

The CDR3 sequence is CASSQITGELFF. The CDR3 bases are TGTGCCAGTTCCCAAATTACCGGGGAGCTGTTTTTT. V gene TRBV27 combines with J gene TRBJ2-2; D is ambiguous. The CDR3 is 12 amino acids. Germline CDR1 MNHEY, CDR2 SMNVEV (reference sequence). V was trimmed by 9 bases and J by 5 bases, leaving 10 bases between them.

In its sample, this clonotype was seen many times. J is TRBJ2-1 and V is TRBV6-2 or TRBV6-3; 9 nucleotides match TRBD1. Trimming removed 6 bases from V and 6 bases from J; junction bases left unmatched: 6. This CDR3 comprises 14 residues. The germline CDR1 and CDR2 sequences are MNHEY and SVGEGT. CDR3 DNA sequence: TGTGCCAGCAGCCACTCGGACAGGGGCAATGAGCAGTTCTTC. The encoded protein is CASSHSDRGNEQFF.

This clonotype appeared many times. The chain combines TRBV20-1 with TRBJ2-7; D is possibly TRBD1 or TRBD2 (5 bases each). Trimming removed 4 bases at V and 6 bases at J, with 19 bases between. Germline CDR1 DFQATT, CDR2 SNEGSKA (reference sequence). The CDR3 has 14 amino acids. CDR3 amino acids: CSATPGRALGEQYF. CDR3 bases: TGCAGTGCTACTCCGGGACGGGCGTTGGGCGAGCAGTACTTC.

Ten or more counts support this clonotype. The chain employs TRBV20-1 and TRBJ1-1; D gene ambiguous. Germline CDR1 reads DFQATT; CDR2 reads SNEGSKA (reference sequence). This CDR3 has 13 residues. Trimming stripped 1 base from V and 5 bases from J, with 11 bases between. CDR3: CSARGEKETEAFF. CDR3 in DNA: TGCAGTGCTAGAGGGGAGAAGGAGACTGAAGCTTTCTTT.